Each of the 12 T cell receptor beta chains below was sequenced from the same sample in a study of blood T cell repertoires in COVID-19. This table comes from immunoSEQ multiplex PCR, and its TCRdb copy is limited to in-frame clones, with some not included. The table includes 300,000 to 400,000 clones, 85% detected once. Sample: PBMCs or T cells enriched from blood (not recorded which). These receptors were obtained from a woman aged 25-40 years who had been exposed to COVID-19.

V and J are TRBV21-1 and TRBJ1-1; TRBD1 is the table's D call and was not checked against the DNA. TRBV21-1 is flagged as a pseudogene. The CDR3 has 14 amino acids. The CDR3 loop reads CASSRDRGGSEAFF. In nucleotides, the CDR3 is TGTGCCAGCAGCAGGGACAGGGGAGGTTCTGAAGCTTTCTTT.

Details on this clone: The identical CDR3 is also encoded by other nucleotide sequences in the sample. The chain carries TRBV12-3 or TRBV12-4 and TRBJ2-7, with TRBD1 matching over 7 bases. J lost 2 bases, V lost 5 bases, and 3 bases had no gene match. CDR3 length equals 13 residues. The CDR3 loop is CASSLGQTYEQYF. The CDR3 nucleotides are TGTGCCAGCAGTCTGGGACAGACCTACGAGCAGTACTTC.

The chain is built from TRBV9 and TRBJ1-3, with a tentative D call TRBD1 (6 bases). This CDR3 is built from 15 residues. Trimming shortened V by 3 bases and J by 1 base, and 11 bases separated the two germline ends. The germline V gene encodes CDR1 SGDLS and CDR2 YYNGEE. CDR3 sequence: CASSETGSSGNTIYF. The CDR3 bases are TGTGCCAGCAGCGAAACAGGGAGTTCTGGAAACACCATATATTTT. The entire variable domain, with the rest obtained from reference TRBV9 and TRBJ1-3, is as follows: DSGVTQTPKHLITATGQRVTLRCSPRSGDLSVYWYQQSLDQGLQFLIQYYNGEERAKGNILERFSAQQFPDLHSELNLSSLELGDSALYFCASSETGSSGNTIYFGEGSWLTVV.

This sequence joins TRBV5-1 and TRBJ2-1; D may be TRBD1 (6 bases). V lost 1 base and J 3 bases, leaving 11 bases between the germline ends. This CDR3 spans 15 amino acids. CDR1 and CDR2 from the germline V gene are SGHRS and YFSETQ. The CDR3 sequence: CASSLSPDSYNEQFF. The CDR3 region has the DNA TGCGCCAGCAGCTTGTCCCCGGACAGCTACAATGAGCAGTTCTTC.

The chain combines TRBV28 with TRBJ1-1; a weak D match, TRBD1 (6 bases). CDR1 and CDR2 from the germline V gene are MDHEN and SYDVKM. The CDR3 loop spans 13 amino acids. The V end lost 11 bases, the J end lost 1 base, and 14 bases lay between the germline ends. The CDR3 DNA reads TGTGCCGGGCCGGGACACCAGAACACTGAAGCTTTCTTT. Protein product: CAGPGHQNTEAFF.

This clone was recorded many times. The V and J genes are TRBV9 and TRBJ2-1; 8 nucleotides agree with TRBD1. The length of the CDR3 is 14 residues. Germline loops: CDR1 SGDLS, CDR2 YYNGEE. After removal of 3 bases from V and 5 bases from J, the junction contained 4 bases not matched to a gene. CDR3 in amino acids: CASSADRVDNEQFF. DNA for the CDR3: TGTGCCAGCAGCGCGGACAGGGTAGACAATGAGCAGTTCTTC.

V is TRBV7-2 and J is TRBJ2-6; tentative D call: TRBD2 (6 bases). The CDR3 is 17 amino acids. Trimming stripped 5 bases from V and 0 bases from J, with 14 bases between. Germline CDR1 SGHTA, CDR2 FQGNSA. The CDR3 sequence is CASSLDYGGSGANVLTF. CDR3 coding DNA: TGTGCCAGCAGCCTGGACTACGGGGGCTCTGGGGCCAACGTCCTGACTTTC.

The chain employs TRBV12-5 and TRBJ1-2; 7 positions match TRBD1. V gave up 5 bases and J gave up 6 bases; unmatched junction bases: 9. CDR1 is LGHNT and CDR2 is FRNRAP in the germline V gene. This CDR3 comprises 14 residues. CDR3 region: CASGLLGTANGYTF. Written as DNA, the CDR3 is TGTGCTAGTGGTCTTCTGGGGACAGCGAATGGCTACACCTTC.

The J gene is TRBJ1-4, the V gene TRBV28; 10 bases map to TRBD1. The CDR3 has 14 amino acids. V lost 10 bases to trimming and J lost 7 bases; unmatched junction nucleotides: 9. The germline gives CDR1 MDHEN, CDR2 SYDVKM. The DNA for the CDR3 is TGTGCCACCCGGTCGGGACAGGGGTTTGAAAAACTGTTTTTT. This sequence encodes CATRSGQGFEKLFF.

The rearrangement links TRBV25-1 to TRBJ1-1, with a weak D call TRBD1 (5 bases). The germline CDR1 and CDR2 sequences are MGHDK and SYGVNS. With 8 bases removed from V and 4 bases from J, the gap between germline ends came to 14 bases. The CDR3 covers 13 residues. CDR3 residues: CASAIRGGTEAFF. CDR3 coding DNA: TGTGCCAGCGCAATTAGGGGAGGCACTGAAGCTTTCTTT. The variable domain in full, completed from reference TRBV25-1 and TRBJ1-1, reads EADIYQTPRYLVIGTGKKITLECSQTMGHDKMYWYQQDPGMELHLIHYSYGVNSTEKGDLSSESTVSRIRTEHFPLTLESARPSHTSQYLCASAIRGGTEAFFGQGTRLTVV.

This clone was detected only a few times. The chain employs TRBV2 and TRBJ2-3; D perhaps matches TRBD2 (6 bases). Germline loops: CDR1 SNHLY, CDR2 FYNNEI. The CDR3 is 15 amino acids. Trimming stripped 4 bases from V and 0 bases from J, with 11 bases between. The CDR3 nucleotides read TGTGCCAGCAGTGGGGAGGCCCCCAGCACAGATACGCAGTATTTT. Its protein product is CASSGEAPSTDTQYF.

V is TRBV24-1 and J is TRBJ2-7; 8 nucleotides match TRBD1. J gave up 7 bases and V 3 bases, and 7 bases lay outside the gene matches. The germline CDR1 and CDR2 sequences are KGHDR and SFDVKD. CDR3 length: 14 amino acids. The CDR3 region is CATSDPGGRDEQYF. As DNA, the CDR3 is TGTGCCACCAGTGATCCAGGGGGCCGGGATGAGCAGTACTTC.